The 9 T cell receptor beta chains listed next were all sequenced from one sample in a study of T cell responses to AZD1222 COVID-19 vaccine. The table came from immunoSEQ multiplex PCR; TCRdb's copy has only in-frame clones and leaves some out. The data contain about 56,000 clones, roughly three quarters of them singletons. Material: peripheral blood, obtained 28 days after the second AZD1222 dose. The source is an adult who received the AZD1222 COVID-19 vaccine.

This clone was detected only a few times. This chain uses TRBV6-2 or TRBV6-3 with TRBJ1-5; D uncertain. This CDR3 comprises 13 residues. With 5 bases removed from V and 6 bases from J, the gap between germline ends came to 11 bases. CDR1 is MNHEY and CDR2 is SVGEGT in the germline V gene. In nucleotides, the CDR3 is TGTGCCAGCAGTACGAGCCCCCCTCAGCCCCAGCATTTT. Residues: CASSTSPPQPQHF.

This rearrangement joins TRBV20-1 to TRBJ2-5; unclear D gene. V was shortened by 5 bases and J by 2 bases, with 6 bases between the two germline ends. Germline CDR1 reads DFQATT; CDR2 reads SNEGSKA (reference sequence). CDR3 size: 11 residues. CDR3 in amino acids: CSAGKQETQYF. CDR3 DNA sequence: TGCAGTGCTGGCAAACAAGAGACCCAGTACTTC.

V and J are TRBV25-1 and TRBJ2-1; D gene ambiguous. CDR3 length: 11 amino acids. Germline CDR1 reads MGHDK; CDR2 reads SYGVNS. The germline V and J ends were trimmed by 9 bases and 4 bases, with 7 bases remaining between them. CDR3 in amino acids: CASAGYNEQFF. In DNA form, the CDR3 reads TGTGCCAGTGCCGGGTACAATGAGCAGTTCTTC.

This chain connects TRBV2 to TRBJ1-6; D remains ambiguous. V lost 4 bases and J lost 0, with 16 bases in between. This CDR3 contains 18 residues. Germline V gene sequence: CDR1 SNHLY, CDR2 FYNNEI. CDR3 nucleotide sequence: TGTGCCAGCAGTGGTGAGGGCAGGCGGAGCTCCTATAATTCACCCCTCCACTTT. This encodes CASSGEGRRSSYNSPLHF. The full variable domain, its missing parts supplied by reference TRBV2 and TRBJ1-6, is EPEVTQTPSHQVTQMGQEVILRCVPISNHLYFYWYRQILGQKVEFLVSFYNNEISEKSEIFDDQFSVERPDGSNFTLKIRSTKLEDSAMYFCASSGEGRRSSYNSPLHFGNGTRLTVT.

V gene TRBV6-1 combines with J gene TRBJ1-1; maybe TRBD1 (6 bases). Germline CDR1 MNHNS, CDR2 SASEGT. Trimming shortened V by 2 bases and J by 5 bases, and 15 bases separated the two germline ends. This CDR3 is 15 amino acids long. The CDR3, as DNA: TGTGCCAGCAGTGAAAAGGGGGGTAGTTTGACTGAAGCTTTCTTT. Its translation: CASSEKGGSLTEAFF.

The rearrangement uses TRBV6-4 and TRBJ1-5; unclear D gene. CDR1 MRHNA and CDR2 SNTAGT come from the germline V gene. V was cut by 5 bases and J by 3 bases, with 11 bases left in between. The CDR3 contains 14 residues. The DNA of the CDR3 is TGTGCCAGCAGTCCCTCGGCAGACAATCAGCCCCAGCATTTT. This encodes CASSPSADNQPQHF.

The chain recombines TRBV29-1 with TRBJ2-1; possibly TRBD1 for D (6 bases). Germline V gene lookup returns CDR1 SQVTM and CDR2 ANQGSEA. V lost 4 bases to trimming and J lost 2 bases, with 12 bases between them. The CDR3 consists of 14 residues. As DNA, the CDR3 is TGCAGCGTTGTGGGGCAGGGGACCTACAATGAGCAGTTCTTC. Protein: CSVVGQGTYNEQFF.

The CDR3 DNA is TGCAGCGTCGGGGTGGGCTGGATGAACACTGAAGCTTTCTTT. It is translated as CSVGVGWMNTEAFF. The chain has TRBV29-1 and TRBJ1-1; no firm D call. The CDR3 spans 14 residues. CDR1 and CDR2 from the germline V gene are SQVTM and ANQGSEA. V was shortened by 6 bases and J by 0 bases, with 14 bases between the two germline ends.

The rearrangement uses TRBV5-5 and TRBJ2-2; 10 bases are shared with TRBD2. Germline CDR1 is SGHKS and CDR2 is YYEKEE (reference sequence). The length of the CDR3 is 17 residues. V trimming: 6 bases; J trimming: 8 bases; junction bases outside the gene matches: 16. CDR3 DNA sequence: TGTGCCAGCACTTTGGGGGTCCTAGCGGGAGATTTAGGGGAGCTGTTTTTT. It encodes CASTLGVLAGDLGELFF.